The sequence of this T cell receptor (beta chain) was determined in a study of T-cell reconstitution after alpha-beta-depleted transplantation in children. Unique molecular identifiers featured in how the TCRbeta library was prepared. TCRdb itself ran the PCR reads through MiXCR, one entry per CDR3 protein. This table holds around 410,000 distinct CDR3 sequences, approximately 10% found once. Germline CDR1 is MNHEY and CDR2 is SMNVEV (reference sequence). V dropped 6 bases and J dropped 2 bases, with 10 bases sitting between them. The CDR3 is 13 residues long. This chain connects TRBV27 to TRBJ2-5; D might be TRBD2 (5 bases). Sequenced material: PBMCs from the stem cell graft donor, taken from the stem cell graft. The clonotype comes from a human donor who donated a stem cell graft to a child with acute myeloid leukemia. CDR3 in DNA: TGTGCCAGCAGACGAGGGCTGCAAGAGACCCAGTACTTC. Residues: CASRRGLQETQYF.